The 8 T cell receptor beta chains listed next were all sequenced from one sample in a study of CD8 T cells in cerebrospinal fluid in Alzheimer's disease. TCRdb re-called the 10x single-cell sequencing reads, yielding one record per CDR3 amino acid sequence without DNA. This sample's clone table lists some 460 distinct CDR3 sequences. Sequencing was performed on cerebrospinal fluid. The receptors derive from a human donor with Alzheimer's disease.

This clonotype is large by frequency. This sequence joins TRBV4-2 and TRBJ1-3; checking the TCRdb D call of TRBD1 is not possible without DNA. Germline assignment: CDR1 LGHNA and CDR2 YNFKEQ. This CDR3 is built from 15 residues. CDR3 in amino acids: CASSQRTGGLNTIYF.

Judged by frequency, this clonotype is large. The chain links TRBV30 to TRBJ1-5. Germline CDR1 GTSNPN, CDR2 SVGIG (reference sequence). The CDR3 is 13 residues long. The CDR3 sequence: CAWSRSSNQPQHF.

This clonotype is classed as large by frequency. The chain combines TRBV10-3 with TRBJ2-7; the D gene TCRdb calls, TRBD2, cannot be checked with no DNA. Per germline, CDR1 ENHRY and CDR2 SYGVKD. The CDR3 runs 15 residues. The CDR3: CAISGGTSGVYEQYF.

Frequency places this clonotype as large. CDR3 in amino acids: CAISESIAEAFF. V usage is TRBV10-3 and J usage is TRBJ1-1. Per germline, CDR1 ENHRY and CDR2 SYGVKD. CDR3 length: 12 amino acids.

By frequency, this clonotype is medium-sized (0.01 to 0.1%). This chain links TRBV18 with TRBJ2-7; TCRdb selects TRBD2, and the lack of DNA leaves this call unchecked. Germline assignment: CDR1 KGHSH and CDR2 LQKENI. This CDR3 is built from 15 residues. This chain's CDR3 is CASSPGREGTYEQYF.

Its frequency marks this clonotype as medium-sized (0.01 to 0.1%). The chain uses TRBV19 and TRBJ1-3. This CDR3 has 14 residues. CDR1 and CDR2 from the germline V gene are LNHDA and SQIVND (reference sequence). The CDR3 spells CASSISNSGNTIYF. The complete variable domain, with remaining parts taken from reference TRBV19 and TRBJ1-3, reads DGGITQSPKYLFRKEGQNVTLSCEQNLNHDAMYWYRQDPGQGLRLIYYSQIVNDFQKGDIAEGYSVSREKKESFPLTVTSAQKNPTAFYLCASSISNSGNTIYFGEGSWLTVV.

Frequency places this clonotype as hyperexpanded (1% or more). The chain employs TRBV20-1 and TRBJ1-1; TCRdb names TRBD1, which stays unverified in the absence of DNA. CDR3 length equals 14 residues. Germline V gene lookup returns CDR1 DFQATT and CDR2 SNEGSKA (reference sequence). The CDR3 protein is CSASGTAKNTEAFF.

By frequency, this clonotype is medium-sized. The V and J genes are TRBV19 and TRBJ2-5; TCRdb lists TRBD2, though no DNA is available to test this call. The CDR3 covers 13 residues. The V gene's germline CDR1 is LNHDA and CDR2 SQIVND (reference sequence). This chain's CDR3 is CASSTGRGETQYF.